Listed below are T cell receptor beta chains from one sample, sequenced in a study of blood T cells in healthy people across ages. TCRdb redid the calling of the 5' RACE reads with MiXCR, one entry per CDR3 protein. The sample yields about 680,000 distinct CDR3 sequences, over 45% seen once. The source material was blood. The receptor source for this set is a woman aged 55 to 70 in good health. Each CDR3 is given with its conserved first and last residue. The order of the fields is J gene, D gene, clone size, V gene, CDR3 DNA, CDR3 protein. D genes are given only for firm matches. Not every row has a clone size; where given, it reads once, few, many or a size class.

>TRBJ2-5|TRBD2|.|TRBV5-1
TGCGCCAGCAGCACGACCGGGACTAGCGGAGGGGAGACCCAGTACTTC
CASSTTGTSGGETQYF
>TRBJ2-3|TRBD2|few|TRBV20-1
TGCAGTGCAGCCTCGACTAGCGGGAGCACAGATACGCAGTATTTT
CSAASTSGSTDTQYF
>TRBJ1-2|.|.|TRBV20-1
TGCAGTGCTAGAGGGGGATCTGGCTATGGCTACACCTTC
CSARGGSGYGYTF
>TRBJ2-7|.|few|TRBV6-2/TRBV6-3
TGTGCCAGCGGGACCCAGGGAGGGGGTCGAAACGAGCAGTACTTC
CASGTQGGGRNEQYF
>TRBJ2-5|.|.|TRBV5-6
TGTGCCAGCAGCTTGATGCCCGGGGTCCAAGAGACCCAGTACTTC
CASSLMPGVQETQYF
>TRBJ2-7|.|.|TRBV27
TGTGCCAGCAGCCAGACACGACTAGTACCCGAGCAGTACTTC
CASSQTRLVPEQYF
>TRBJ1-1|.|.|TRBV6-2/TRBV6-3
TGTGCCTGTCGACAAGGTGGGAAGGAGAGCACTGAAGCTTTCTTT
CACRQGGKESTEAFF
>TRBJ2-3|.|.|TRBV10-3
TGTGCCGCCCAGGAACAGGGATCCACAGATACGCAGTATTTT
CAAQEQGSTDTQYF
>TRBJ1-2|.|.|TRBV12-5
TGTGCTAGTGGGACGGGACTGGATGGCTACACCTTC
CASGTGLDGYTF
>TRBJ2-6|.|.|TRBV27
TGTGCCAGCAGTTCACGGGACACCTACTCTGGGGCCAACGTCCTGACTTTC
CASSSRDTYSGANVLTF
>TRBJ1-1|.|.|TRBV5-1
TGCGCCAGCAGCCATGGTGGGGGCACCAACACTGAAGCTTTCTTT
CASSHGGGTNTEAFF
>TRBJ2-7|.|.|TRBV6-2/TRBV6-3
TGTGCCAGCAGTTACTCGAGCGGGCGGAGCTCCTACGAGCAGTACTTC
CASSYSSGRSSYEQYF
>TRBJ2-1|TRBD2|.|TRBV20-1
TGCAGTGCTAGATCATTGTCGGGCGGGAGGATCGACAATGAGCAGTCCTTC
CSARSLSGGRIDNEQSF
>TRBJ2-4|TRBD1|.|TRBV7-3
TGTGCCAGCAGCTTAGGACAGGGTTCGGGTGAGCAGTACTTC
CASSLGQGSGEQYF
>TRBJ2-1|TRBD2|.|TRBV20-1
TGCAGTGCTACCGAAGCGGGAAGGGAGCAGTTCTTC
CSATEAGREQFF
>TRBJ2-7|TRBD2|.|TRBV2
TGTGCCAGCAGTCTCACTAGCGGAGAATACGAGCAGTACTTC
CASSLTSGEYEQYF
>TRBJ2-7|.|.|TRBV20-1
TGCAGTGCTAGGGGTTCTAGGGAAGAGCAGTACTTC
CSARGSREEQYF
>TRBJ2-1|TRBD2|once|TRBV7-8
TGTGCCAGCAGCTTGACTAGCGGGAGCGATGAGCGGTTCTTC
CASSLTSGSDERFF
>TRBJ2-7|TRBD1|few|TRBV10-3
TGTGCCATCACCCGAGAAAACGACAGGGTGTTTCCCTACGAGCAGTACTTC
CAITRENDRVFPYEQYF
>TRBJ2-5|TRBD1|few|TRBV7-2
TGTGCCAGCAGCTACGACAGGGTCATCGAGACCCAGTACTTC
CASSYDRVIETQYF
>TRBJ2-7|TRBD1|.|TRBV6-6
TGTGCCAGCAGTGACGGACAGGGGGGGTACAAGCAGTACTTC
CASSDGQGGYKQYF
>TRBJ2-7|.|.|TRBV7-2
TGTGCCAGCAGCCGCCGGAGGGGGTCATACGAGCAGTACTTC
CASSRRRGSYEQYF
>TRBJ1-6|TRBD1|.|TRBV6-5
TGTGCCAGCAGTTACCGGGACAGGCGTCCACCCCTCCACTTT
CASSYRDRRPPLHF
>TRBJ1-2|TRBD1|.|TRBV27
TGTGCCAGCAGTTTCCAGGCCCCGGGACAGGGGTACTATGGCTACACCTTC
CASSFQAPGQGYYGYTF